Following are 12 T cell receptor beta chains from one sample sequenced in a study of T cell responses to AZD1222 COVID-19 vaccine. TCRdb's table, derived via immunoSEQ multiplex PCR, lists solely in-frame clones and lacks some. Found here are approximately 200,000 clones, approximately 91% of them singletons; the top ten hold about 3.5%. The starting material was peripheral blood, obtained 28 days after the second AZD1222 dose. All receptors derive from an adult who received the AZD1222 COVID-19 vaccine.

This clone was recorded at least ten times. Here the CDR3 DNA reads TGTGCCACCAGTGATTTGACTAGCAATCAGCCCCAGCATTTT. Protein: CATSDLTSNQPQHF. The chain couples TRBV24-1 to TRBJ1-5; D is undetermined. CDR1 is KGHDR and CDR2 is SFDVKD in the germline V gene. Deletions cut 0 bases from V and 0 bases from J, with 2 bases between. This CDR3 spans 14 amino acids.

This clone was detected only a few times. The chain links TRBV11-3 to TRBJ1-3; D remains unclear. There are 15 residues in the CDR3. In germline, CDR1 is SGHNT, CDR2 YENEEA. V gave up 3 bases and J gave up 1 base, with 10 bases separating them. CDR3 residues: CASSFRTVSGNTIYF. The CDR3 region has the DNA TGTGCCAGCAGCTTTCGGACGGTATCTGGAAACACCATATATTTT.

The chain employs TRBV11-1 and TRBJ2-7, with D perhaps matching TRBD1 or TRBD2 (5 bases each). The germline CDR1 and CDR2 sequences are SGHAT and FQDESV (reference sequence). This CDR3 comprises 15 residues. Trimming pared 2 bases from V and 0 bases from J, leaving 11 bases between. The CDR3 DNA reads TGTGCCAGCAGCTTATTCTACGGGACCTCCTACGAGCAGTACTTC. Protein: CASSLFYGTSYEQYF.

The chain carries TRBV27 and TRBJ1-1; no clear D. The CDR3 has 14 amino acids. Per germline, CDR1 MNHEY and CDR2 SMNVEV (reference sequence). V lost 3 bases, J lost 5 bases, and 13 bases lay in between. The CDR3 here is CASSFNQGGTEAFF. CDR3 sequence (DNA): TGTGCCAGCAGTTTTAACCAAGGCGGGACTGAAGCTTTCTTT.

There are a few counts of this clone. The CDR3 region is CASSRTASGIAGELFF. The CDR3 region has the DNA TGTGCCAGCAGCCGAACCGCGAGCGGGATTGCCGGGGAGCTGTTTTTT. This chain connects TRBV5-4 to TRBJ2-2; TRBD2 aligns across 7 bases. The CDR3 has 16 residues. V shed 4 bases and J 6 bases; nucleotides not matched to a gene: 12. The germline gives CDR1 SGHNT, CDR2 YYREEE (reference sequence).

A few counts support this clone. The chain joins TRBV4-3 to TRBJ2-7, with TRBD1 as a possible D gene (5 bases). Trimming removed 0 bases from V and 2 bases from J, with 17 bases in between. The CDR3 spans 17 residues. CDR1 LGHNA and CDR2 YSLEER come from the germline V gene. The CDR3 here is CASSQDIRAGYTYEQYF. CDR3 nucleotides: TGCGCCAGCAGCCAAGATATTAGAGCAGGGTACACCTACGAGCAGTACTTC.

The rearrangement joins TRBV7-2 to TRBJ2-4; D not resolved. The CDR3 is made up of 18 amino acids. CDR1 is SGHTA, CDR2 FQGNSA, per germline. With 8 bases removed from V and 0 bases from J, the gap between germline ends came to 23 bases. The CDR3: CASFEEPFAGPAKNIQYF. The CDR3, as DNA: TGTGCCAGCTTCGAAGAACCTTTTGCCGGGCCAGCCAAAAACATTCAGTACTTC.

V gene TRBV18 combines with J gene TRBJ1-6; D remains unclear. The CDR3 has 17 residues. Germline V gives CDR1 KGHSH, CDR2 LQKENI. V lost 2 bases and J lost 9, with 20 bases in between. Here the CDR3 reads CASSPYRADLFVSPLHF. CDR3 sequence (DNA): TGTGCCAGCTCACCATATCGGGCCGACCTTTTTGTTTCACCCCTCCACTTT.

J is TRBJ2-2 and V is TRBV6-5; D call uncertain. CDR1 MNHEY and CDR2 SVGAGI come from the germline V gene. The CDR3 is made up of 13 amino acids. Trimming cost V 7 bases and J 1 base, with 7 bases left between them. DNA of the CDR3: TGTGCCAGCAAGGGCAGGAACACCGGGGAGCTGTTTTTT. This sequence encodes CASKGRNTGELFF.

The rearrangement joins TRBV5-1 to TRBJ1-2; weak D call: TRBD1 (5 bases). Trimming removed 1 base from V and 4 bases from J, with 11 bases in between. CDR3 length: 14 amino acids. Germline CDR1 reads SGHRS; CDR2 reads YFSETQ. CDR3 DNA: TGCGCCAGCAGCTTGACCACCGGGGCCTATGGCTACACCTTC. Protein product: CASSLTTGAYGYTF.

The gene calls are TRBV4-1 and TRBJ1-1; 7 nucleotides align to TRBD1. The germline CDR1 and CDR2 sequences are MGHRA and YSYEKL. The CDR3 covers 15 residues. V shed 6 bases and J 1 base; nucleotides not matched to a gene: 8. Here the CDR3 reads CASSPTGAENTEAFF. The CDR3 DNA is TGCGCCAGCAGTCCTACAGGGGCCGAGAACACTGAAGCTTTCTTT.

This chain links TRBV9 with TRBJ2-1; 11 positions agree with TRBD2. The CDR3 runs 15 residues. The germline V gene encodes CDR1 SGDLS and CDR2 YYNGEE. V gave up 4 bases and J gave up 4 bases; unmatched junction bases: 4. The CDR3 protein is CASSSTSGSYNEQFF. In nucleotides, the CDR3 is TGTGCCAGCAGCTCAACTAGCGGGAGTTACAATGAGCAGTTCTTC.